The rows below give T cell receptor beta chains drawn from one sample of a study of T cell responses to AZD1222 COVID-19 vaccine. Method: immunoSEQ multiplex PCR; TCRdb's copy keeps in-frame clones and lacks some. The sample lists 130,000 or so clones; 70% to 90% were seen once. The starting material was peripheral blood, obtained on day 0 of AZD1222 vaccination. The receptors were gathered from an adult in good health. The CDR3 runs from the conserved cysteine through the conserved F or W. A D gene is named only where the DNA matches it firmly. The size entry is marked missing in some rows and otherwise reads once, few, many or a size class.

NA	TRBJ1-1	TRBV5-1	NA	CASSSPHSATEAFF	TGCGCCAGCAGCAGCCCCCACAGTGCCACTGAAGCTTTCTTT
NA	TRBJ2-3	TRBV9	TRBD2	CASSVVGGRPTDTQYF	TGTGCCAGCAGCGTAGTAGGCGGGAGGCCCACAGATACGCAGTATTTT
NA	TRBJ2-1	TRBV12-5	NA	CASGLELELNEQFF	TGTGCTAGTGGTTTGGAACTAGAGCTCAATGAGCAGTTCTTC
NA	TRBJ2-1	TRBV4-1	TRBD2	CASSQGRGGRNNEQFF	TGCGCCAGCAGCCAAGGTCGCGGGGGGCGTAACAATGAGCAGTTCTTC
NA	TRBJ2-7	TRBV6-1	TRBD1	CASSEGQLPYEQYF	TGTGCCAGCAGTGAGGGACAGCTACCCTACGAGCAGTACTTC
once	TRBJ2-7	TRBV28	NA	CASSLAERRTGQYF	TGTGCCAGCAGTTTGGCCGAACGACGGACCGGACAGTACTTC
NA	TRBJ1-1	TRBV5-1	NA	CASKQQDMNTEAFF	TGCGCCAGCAAACAACAGGATATGAACACTGAAGCTTTCTTT
NA	TRBJ2-7	TRBV28	NA	CASSPTFGDPYEQYF	TGTGCCAGCAGCCCTACTTTCGGGGACCCCTACGAGCAGTACTTC
NA	TRBJ2-1	TRBV7-2	TRBD1	CASSFGTGGWSNEQFF	TGTGCCAGCAGCTTTGGGACAGGGGGCTGGAGCAATGAGCAGTTCTTC
NA	TRBJ2-1	TRBV4-1	NA	CASSQYRPFGEQFF	TGCGCCAGCAGCCAGTACAGACCTTTCGGTGAGCAGTTCTTC
NA	TRBJ1-5	TRBV27	NA	CASSFSGSNQPQHF	TGTGCCAGCAGTTTTTCTGGTAGCAATCAGCCCCAGCATTTT
NA	TRBJ2-7	TRBV6-4	NA	CASSVRGRLDHYEQYF	TGTGCCAGCAGTGTAAGGGGGAGGTTGGATCACTACGAGCAGTACTTC
NA	TRBJ1-6	TRBV7-3	NA	CASSLDNQGAGSPLHF	TGTGCCAGCAGCTTAGACAATCAGGGAGCCGGTTCACCCCTCCACTTT
few	TRBJ2-2	TRBV29-1	TRBD1	CSVTRRDRGTGELFF	TGCAGCGTAACCCGCCGGGACAGGGGGACCGGGGAGCTGTTTTTT
once	TRBJ1-2	TRBV4-3	NA	CASSQVLYGAGGYTF	TGCGCCAGCAGCCAAGTTCTTTATGGGGCAGGAGGCTACACCTTC
NA	TRBJ1-2	TRBV7-2	NA	CASSLARDLSYGYTF	TGTGCCAGCAGCTTAGCGAGGGATCTTAGCTATGGCTACACCTTC
NA	TRBJ1-1	TRBV25-1	NA	CASSEKVEGTNTEAFF	TGTGCCAGCAGTGAAAAGGTGGAGGGGACGAACACTGAAGCTTTCTTT